This T cell receptor beta chain was captured in a study of circulating and synovial CD4+ cells in juvenile arthritis. Study-wide results and caveats: These blood cells shared more CDR3 sequences with synovium than bulk blood.

For this clone: Its antigen remains unidentified.

CDR3 length: 16 residues. Germline lookup yields CDR1 SGHNT and CDR2 YENEEA. V lost 0 bases and J lost 2, with 11 bases in between. Here immunoSEQ multiplex PCR was the method, and the copy in TCRdb shows in-frame clones only, minus some. The repertoire holds some 33,000 clones, with around 96% as singletons. The source of this sequence is a human donor with juvenile idiopathic arthritis. The rearrangement joins TRBV11-3 to TRBJ2-1, with D hard to call. The sample was CD4+ T cells from blood. The DNA of the CDR3 is TGTGCCAGCAGCTTAGAGGCTGGGCGAGCCTACAATGAGCAGTTCTTC. Its protein is CASSLEAGRAYNEQFF.